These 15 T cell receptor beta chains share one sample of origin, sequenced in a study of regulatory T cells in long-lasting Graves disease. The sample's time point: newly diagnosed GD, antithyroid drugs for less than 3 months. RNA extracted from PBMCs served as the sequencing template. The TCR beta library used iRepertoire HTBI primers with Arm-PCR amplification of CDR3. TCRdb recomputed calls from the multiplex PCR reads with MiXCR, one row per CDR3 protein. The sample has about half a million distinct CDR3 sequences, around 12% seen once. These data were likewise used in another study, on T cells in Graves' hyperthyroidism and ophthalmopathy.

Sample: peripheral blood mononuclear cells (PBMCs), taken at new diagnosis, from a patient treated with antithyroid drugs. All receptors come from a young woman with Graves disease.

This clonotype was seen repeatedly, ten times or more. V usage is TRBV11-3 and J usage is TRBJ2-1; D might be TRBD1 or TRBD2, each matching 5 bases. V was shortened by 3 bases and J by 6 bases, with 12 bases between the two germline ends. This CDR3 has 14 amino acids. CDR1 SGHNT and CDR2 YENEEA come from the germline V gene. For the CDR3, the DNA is TGTGCCAGCAGCTTCGGGGCCAATACCAATGAGCAGTTCTTC. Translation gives CASSFGANTNEQFF.

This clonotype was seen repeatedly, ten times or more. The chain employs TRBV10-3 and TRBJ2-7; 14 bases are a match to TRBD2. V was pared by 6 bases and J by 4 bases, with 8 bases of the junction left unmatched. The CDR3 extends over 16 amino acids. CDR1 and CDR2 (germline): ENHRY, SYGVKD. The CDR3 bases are TGTGCCATCAGGACGCATCGACTAGCGGGAGGGTACGAGCAGTACTTC. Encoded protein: CAIRTHRLAGGYEQYF.

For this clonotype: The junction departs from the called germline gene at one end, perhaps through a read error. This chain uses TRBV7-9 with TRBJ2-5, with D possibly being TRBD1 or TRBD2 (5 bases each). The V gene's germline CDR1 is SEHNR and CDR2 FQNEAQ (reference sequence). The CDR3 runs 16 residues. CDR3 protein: CGSSVGVVALQETQYF. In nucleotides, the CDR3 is TGTGGCAGCAGTGTAGGGGTAGTAGCGCTCCAAGAGACCCAGTACTTC.

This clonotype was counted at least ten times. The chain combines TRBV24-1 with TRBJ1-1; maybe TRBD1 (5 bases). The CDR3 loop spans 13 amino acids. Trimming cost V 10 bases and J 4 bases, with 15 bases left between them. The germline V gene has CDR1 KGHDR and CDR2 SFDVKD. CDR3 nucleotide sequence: TGTGCCACACAGGCCCCGGGGAGCACTGAAGCTTTCTTT. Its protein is CATQAPGSTEAFF.

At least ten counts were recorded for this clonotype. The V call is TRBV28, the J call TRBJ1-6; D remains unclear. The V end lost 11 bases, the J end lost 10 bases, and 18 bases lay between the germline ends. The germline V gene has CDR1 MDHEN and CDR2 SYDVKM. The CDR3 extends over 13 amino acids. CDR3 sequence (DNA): TGTGCCGCCGGGCTCCCTGGGGAATCACCCCTCCACTTT. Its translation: CAAGLPGESPLHF.

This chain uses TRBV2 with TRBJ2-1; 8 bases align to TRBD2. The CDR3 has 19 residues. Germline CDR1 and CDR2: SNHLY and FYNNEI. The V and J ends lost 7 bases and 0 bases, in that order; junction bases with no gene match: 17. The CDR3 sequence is CASKNLGASGSHSYNEQFF. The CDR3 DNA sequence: TGTGCCAGCAAGAATCTGGGGGCTAGCGGGTCTCACTCCTACAATGAGCAGTTCTTC. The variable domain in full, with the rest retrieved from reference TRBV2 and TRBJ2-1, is EPEVTQTPSHQVTQMGQEVILRCVPISNHLYFYWYRQILGQKVEFLVSFYNNEISEKSEIFDDQFSVERPDGSNFTLKIRSTKLEDSAMYFCASKNLGASGSHSYNEQFFGPGTRLTVL.

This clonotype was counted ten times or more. CDR3 bases: TGTGCCAGCAGCTTGGTTGGGCTAGCGGATAGGGGTGAGCAGTTCTTC. Amino acids: CASSLVGLADRGEQFF. V is TRBV5-5 and J is TRBJ2-1, with 7 nucleotides matching TRBD2. Germline V gene sequence: CDR1 SGHKS, CDR2 YYEKEE (reference sequence). V lost 0 bases to trimming and J lost 9 bases; unmatched junction nucleotides: 12. The CDR3 spans 16 residues.

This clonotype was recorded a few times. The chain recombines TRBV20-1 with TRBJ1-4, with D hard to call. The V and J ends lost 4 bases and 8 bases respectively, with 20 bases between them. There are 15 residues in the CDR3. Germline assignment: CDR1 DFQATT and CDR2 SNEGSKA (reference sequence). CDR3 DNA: TGCAGTGCTACCCCAGGAGACGATTCGGGCGAAAAACTGTTTTTT. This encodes CSATPGDDSGEKLFF.

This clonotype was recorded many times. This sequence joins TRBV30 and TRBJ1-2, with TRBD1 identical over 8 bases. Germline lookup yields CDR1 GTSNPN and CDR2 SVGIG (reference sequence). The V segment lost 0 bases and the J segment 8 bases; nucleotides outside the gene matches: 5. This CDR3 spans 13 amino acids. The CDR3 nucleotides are TGTGCCTGGAGTGTGCAGGGGGCGAGGGGCTACACCTTC. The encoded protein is CAWSVQGARGYTF.

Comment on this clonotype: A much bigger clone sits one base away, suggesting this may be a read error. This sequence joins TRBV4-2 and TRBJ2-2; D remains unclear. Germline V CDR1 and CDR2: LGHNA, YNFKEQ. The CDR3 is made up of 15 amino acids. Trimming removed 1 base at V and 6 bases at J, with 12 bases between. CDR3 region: CASSQVIMGAGELFF. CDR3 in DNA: TGTGCCAGCAGCCAAGTTATCATGGGTGCCGGGGAGCTGTTTTTT.

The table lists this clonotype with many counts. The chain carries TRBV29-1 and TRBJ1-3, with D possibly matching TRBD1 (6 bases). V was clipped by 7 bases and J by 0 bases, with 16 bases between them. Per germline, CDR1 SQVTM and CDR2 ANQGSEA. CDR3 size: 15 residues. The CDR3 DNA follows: TGCAGCGCAGTAGGGGGTGGCCTCTCTGGAAACACCATATATTTT. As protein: CSAVGGGLSGNTIYF.

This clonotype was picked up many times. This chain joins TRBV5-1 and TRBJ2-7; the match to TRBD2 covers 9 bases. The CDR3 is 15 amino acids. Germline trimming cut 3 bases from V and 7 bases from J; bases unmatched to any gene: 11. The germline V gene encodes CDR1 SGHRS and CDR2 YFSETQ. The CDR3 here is CASSSGLAKTREQYF. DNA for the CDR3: TGCGCCAGCAGCTCTGGACTAGCGAAAACAAGAGAGCAGTACTTC.

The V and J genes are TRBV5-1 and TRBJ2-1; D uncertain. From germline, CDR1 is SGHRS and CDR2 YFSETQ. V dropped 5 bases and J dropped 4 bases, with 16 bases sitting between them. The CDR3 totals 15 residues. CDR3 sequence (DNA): TGCGCCAGCAGACCCGGAGTGGAACCTTACAATGAGCAGTTCTTC. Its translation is CASRPGVEPYNEQFF.

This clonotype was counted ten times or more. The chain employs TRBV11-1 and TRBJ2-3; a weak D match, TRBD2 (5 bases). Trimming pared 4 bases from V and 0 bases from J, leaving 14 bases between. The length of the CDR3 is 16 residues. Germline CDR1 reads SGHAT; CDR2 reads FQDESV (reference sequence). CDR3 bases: TGTGCCAGCAGCTCGCCCCGGGGATCGAGCACAGATACGCAGTATTTT. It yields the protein CASSSPRGSSTDTQYF.

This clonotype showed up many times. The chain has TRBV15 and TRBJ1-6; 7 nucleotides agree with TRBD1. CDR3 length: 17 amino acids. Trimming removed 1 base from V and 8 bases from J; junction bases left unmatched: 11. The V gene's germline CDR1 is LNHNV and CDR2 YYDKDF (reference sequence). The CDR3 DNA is TGTGCCACCAGCAGAGGCGGACTTACAGGGGTCGATTCACCCCTCCACTTT. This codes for CATSRGGLTGVDSPLHF.